Listed below are T cell receptor beta chains from one sample, sequenced in a study of memory CD8 T cells in hepatitis C reinfection. Profiling relied on immunoSEQ multiplex PCR, and the TCRdb table lists in-frame clones only, not all of them. Of around 45,000 clones in the sample, approximately 90% were seen once. Input material: naive CD8+ T cells sorted from blood. The receptors were gathered from a man in his late teens or twenties with hepatitis C virus infection. Each CDR3 is given with its conserved first and last residue. A D gene is named only where the DNA matches it firmly. Size is omitted from some rows. Given values are once, few, many or a class for expanded clones.

D	size	J	V	CDR3	DNA
-	once	TRBJ2-4	TRBV19	CASGQGPNIQYF	TGTGCCAGTGGGCAGGGCCCAAACATTCAGTACTTC
-	-	TRBJ1-1	TRBV28	CASSPPGQGGNTEAFF	TGTGCCAGCAGTCCCCCGGGGCAGGGAGGGAACACTGAAGCTTTCTTT
-	-	TRBJ2-4	TRBV11-2	CASSLRGTYQNIQYF	TGTGCCAGCAGCTTAAGGGGGACATACCAAAACATTCAGTACTTC
TRBD2	-	TRBJ2-3	TRBV9	CASSAGGTLAPTDTQYF	TGTGCCAGCAGCGCGGGGGGGACTCTTGCCCCCACAGATACGCAGTATTTT
-	-	TRBJ1-5	TRBV7-2	CASSLGLGLYNNQPQHF	TGTGCCAGCAGCTTGGGGCTGGGGCTGTATAACAATCAGCCCCAGCATTTT
TRBD2	-	TRBJ2-3	TRBV28	CASSFSGGALPDTQYF	TGTGCCAGCAGTTTCTCCGGGGGGGCTCTTCCAGATACGCAGTATTTT
TRBD2	-	TRBJ2-5	TRBV11-3	CASTIPWLREGLEETQYF	TGTGCCAGCACCATCCCTTGGTTGCGGGAGGGCCTAGAAGAGACCCAGTACTTC
TRBD2	once	TRBJ2-1	TRBV7-9	CAAIRTSVYNEQFF	TGTGCCGCTATTCGGACTAGCGTTTACAATGAGCAGTTCTTC
-	medium-sized	TRBJ1-2	TRBV7-9	CASSGADLYGYTF	TGTGCCAGCAGCGGGGCTGATCTCTATGGCTACACCTTC
TRBD2	-	TRBJ2-1	TRBV6-6	CASSPFGGAGNEQFF	TGTGCCAGCAGTCCTTTCGGGGGGGCCGGGAATGAGCAGTTCTTC
-	-	TRBJ1-3	TRBV6-5	CASSSDTPISGNTIYF	TGTGCCAGCAGTTCCGACACGCCGATCTCTGGAAACACCATATATTTT
TRBD2	-	TRBJ2-1	TRBV19	CAVGRGTTEQFF	TGTGCCGTAGGGAGAGGGACTACCGAGCAGTTCTTC
TRBD1	-	TRBJ1-6	TRBV19	CASSLTGQVYNSPLHF	TGTGCCAGTAGTCTCACGGGACAGGTTTATAATTCACCCCTCCACTTT
-	-	TRBJ2-1	TRBV5-4	CASGLYRSYNEQFF	TGTGCCAGCGGCCTTTACCGCTCCTACAATGAGCAGTTCTTC
TRBD2	-	TRBJ2-5	TRBV11-2	CASSPRLAGDETQYF	TGTGCCAGCAGCCCACGTCTAGCGGGAGATGAGACCCAGTACTTC
-	-	TRBJ1-2	TRBV7-6	CASSPWEGLANYGYAF	TGTGCCAGCAGCCCCTGGGAGGGCTTAGCTAACTATGGCTACGCCTTC
TRBD2	-	TRBJ2-1	TRBV2	CASSLLAGGRSYNEQFF	TGTGCCAGCAGCCTTCTAGCGGGGGGGCGTTCCTACAATGAGCAGTTCTTC